The source of this T cell receptor beta chain is a study of T-cell memory formation after mild COVID-19. Study summary: Each donor largely had its own TCR clusters.

This clonotype has a handful of counts. TCRdb redid the calling of the 5' RACE reads with MiXCR, one entry per CDR3 protein. The sample lists over 120,000 distinct CDR3 sequences; over 15% were seen once. The CDR3 extends over 16 amino acids. Trimming removed 3 bases from V and 0 bases from J, with 13 bases in between. The V and J genes are TRBV12-3 or TRBV12-4 and TRBJ2-3; a possible D gene is TRBD2 (7 bases). Sequencing was done on a sample of PBMCs or a T cell subset sorted from them (not recorded which). The origin of this receptor is an adult woman who had mild COVID-19 (a few samples of this study predate the infection). Cell type and time point are not known. The CDR3 sequence is CASSLGGGPSTDTQYF. CDR3 DNA sequence: TGTGCCAGCAGTTTGGGAGGGGGGCCTAGCACAGATACGCAGTATTTT.